A single sample is the source of the 2 T cell receptor beta chains below, sequenced in a study of blood T cell repertoires in COVID-19 (dated by TCRdb to between 2020 and 2021). Library prep was done by the immunoSEQ multiplex PCR assay. This immuneACCESS table, as held by TCRdb, lists in-frame sequences with V and J called but not all clones. Of the missing ones, under half trace to an unresolved V gene in checked studies; the others have no known cause. The sample table holds 380,000 or so clones, of which approximately 86% were seen once. The ten biggest clones cover roughly 2% of the sample. Sequenced input: PBMCs or T cells enriched from blood (not recorded which). These receptors came from a woman between 40 and 50 years old with acute COVID-19.

The rearrangement uses TRBV7-9 and TRBJ2-1; possible D gene TRBD1, 6 bases. Germline V gene data show CDR1 as SEHNR and CDR2 as FQNEAQ (reference sequence). This CDR3 region has 13 residues. V lost 5 bases and J lost 4, with 9 bases in between. CDR3: CASSPTGYNEQFF. CDR3 DNA sequence: TGTGCCAGCAGCCCTACAGGGTACAATGAGCAGTTCTTC.

With respect to this clone: Within the sample, other DNA sequences also encode this same CDR3. V gene TRBV20-1 combines with J gene TRBJ2-3; no clear D. There are 11 residues in the CDR3. Germline-derived CDR1 and CDR2 are DFQATT and SNEGSKA (reference sequence). V was trimmed by 6 bases and J by 3 bases, leaving 7 bases between them. Here the CDR3 DNA reads TGCAGTGCAACAAGTACAGATACGCAGTATTTT. This gives the protein CSATSTDTQYF.